The next 32 T cell receptor beta chains were all read from a single sample in a study of T-cell memory formation after mild COVID-19. One entry per CDR3 protein, called by TCRdb with MiXCR from the 5' RACE reads. Here the sample spans a few hundred thousand distinct CDR3 sequences, less than 25% being singletons. The sequenced sample consisted of PBMCs or a T cell subset sorted from them (not recorded which). Receptors originate from an adult woman who had mild COVID-19 (a few samples of this study predate the infection). Cell type and time point are not known.

This clonotype was observed a handful of times. This sequence joins TRBV20-1 and TRBJ2-1, with D unresolved. The germline CDR1 and CDR2 sequences are DFQATT and SNEGSKA (reference sequence). The CDR3 sequence is 17 residues long. Trimming removed 3 bases at V and 0 bases at J, with 18 bases between. The CDR3 DNA follows: TGCAGTGCTAGCGCCCTGAGGCAGTCGAGCTCCTACAATGAGCAGTTCTTC. Translated, it gives CSASALRQSSSYNEQFF.

This clonotype was detected a few times. The rearrangement joins TRBV6-5 to TRBJ2-7, with D possibly TRBD2 on 6 matching bases. Between the trimmed V and J ends, which lost 7 bases and 10 bases, there was a span of 23 bases. From germline, CDR1 is MNHEY and CDR2 SVGAGI. This CDR3 is built from 14 residues. The CDR3 protein is CASMGRKSEFGQYF. The CDR3 nucleotides are TGTGCCAGCATGGGGAGGAAGTCCGAGTTCGGCCAGTACTTC.

In its sample, this clonotype was seen a few times. The chain joins TRBV5-1 to TRBJ2-2; unclear D gene. CDR1 and CDR2 from the germline V gene are SGHRS and YFSETQ. The CDR3 spans 13 residues. V lost 2 bases and J 6 bases, leaving 8 bases between the germline ends. DNA for the CDR3: TGCGCCAGCAGCTTACGGAGCTCCGGGGAGCTGTTTTTT. Translated: CASSLRSSGELFF.

V usage is TRBV24-1 and J usage is TRBJ2-3, with D possibly matching TRBD1 (5 bases). The germline V and J ends were trimmed by 7 bases and 0 bases, with 13 bases remaining between them. The V gene's germline CDR1 is KGHDR and CDR2 SFDVKD. The length of the CDR3 is 15 residues. The DNA of the CDR3 is TGTGCCACCAGAGACAGTTTAACTAGCACAGATACGCAGTATTTT. Translating gives CATRDSLTSTDTQYF.

V gene TRBV24-1 combines with J gene TRBJ2-2, with 9 positions matching TRBD2. Germline V gene lookup returns CDR1 KGHDR and CDR2 SFDVKD. V shed 4 bases, J shed 3 bases, and the junction held 5 bases outside the gene matches. The CDR3 is 16 amino acids. CDR3 amino acids: CATSDSGTSYTGELFF. CDR3 sequence (DNA): TGTGCCACCAGTGACTCCGGGACTAGCTACACCGGGGAGCTGTTTTTT.

V usage is TRBV7-6 and J usage is TRBJ1-2, with TRBD1 as a possible D gene (6 bases). Germline CDR1 and CDR2: SGHVS and FNYEAQ. This CDR3 is 15 amino acids long. V dropped 5 bases and J dropped 3 bases, with 16 bases sitting between them. CDR3 sequence: CASSPAIGGYYGYTF. CDR3 DNA: TGTGCCAGCAGCCCCGCAATTGGGGGCTACTATGGCTACACCTTC.

The rearrangement uses TRBV6-2 or TRBV6-3 and TRBJ1-1, with D possibly being TRBD1 (5 bases). Germline V lookup: CDR1 MNHEY, CDR2 SVGEGT. The CDR3 contains 13 residues. V was trimmed by 10 bases and J by 3 bases, leaving 15 bases between them. For the CDR3, the DNA is TGTGCCATCGCCGACAGTTCCTACACTGAAGCTTTCTTT. It yields the protein CAIADSSYTEAFF.

The chain carries TRBV20-1 and TRBJ2-7; TRBD2 agrees at 12 bases. The ends lost 0 bases at V and 5 bases at J; junction bases unmatched: 2. The germline V gene has CDR1 DFQATT and CDR2 SNEGSKA (reference sequence). The CDR3 is made up of 14 amino acids. CDR3: CSARELAGGDEQYF. The CDR3 coding sequence is TGCAGTGCTAGAGAACTAGCGGGAGGAGACGAGCAGTACTTC.

A few counts support this clonotype. This chain uses TRBV5-1 with TRBJ2-7, with no clear D. CDR1 and CDR2 (germline): SGHRS, YFSETQ. The CDR3 is made up of 13 amino acids. Trimming shortened V by 1 base and J by 3 bases, and 8 bases separated the two germline ends. In DNA form, the CDR3 reads TGCGCCAGCAGCTTGACGGACGTCTACGAGCAGTACTTC. This encodes CASSLTDVYEQYF.

The V call is TRBV28, the J call TRBJ1-5; D perhaps matches TRBD1 (5 bases). The V end lost 8 bases, the J end lost 8 bases, and 7 bases lay between the germline ends. The CDR3 totals 10 residues. Per the germline V gene, CDR1 is MDHEN and CDR2 is SYDVKM. Written as DNA, the CDR3 is TGTGCCAGCGGGGGAGAGCCCCAGCATTTT. It translates to CASGGEPQHF.

There are a few counts of this clonotype. CDR3 sequence: CASRAQGTNEKLFF. CDR3 sequence (DNA): TGTGCCAGCAGGGCACAGGGAACGAATGAAAAACTGTTTTTT. The chain has TRBV2 and TRBJ1-4; D may be TRBD1 (6 bases). Germline loops: CDR1 SNHLY, CDR2 FYNNEI. This CDR3 is built from 14 residues. The V end was cut by 6 bases, the J end by 5 bases, with 13 bases between. Full variable domain (remainder filled in from reference TRBV2 and TRBJ1-4): EPEVTQTPSHQVTQMGQEVILRCVPISNHLYFYWYRQILGQKVEFLVSFYNNEISEKSEIFDDQFSVERPDGSNFTLKIRSTKLEDSAMYFCASRAQGTNEKLFFGSGTQLSVL.

The sample holds a few counts of this clonotype. The rearrangement links TRBV4-1 to TRBJ2-5; D gene ambiguous. The CDR3 contains 12 residues. In germline, CDR1 is MGHRA, CDR2 YSYEKL. Trimming took off 0 bases at V and 7 bases at J, with 6 bases between the two ends. Here the CDR3 reads CASSQDGWTQYF. The DNA of the CDR3 is TGCGCCAGCAGCCAAGATGGTTGGACCCAGTACTTC.

This clonotype was detected only a few times. An end of the junction differs from the germline gene, which may be a read error. The V gene is TRBV24-1, the J gene TRBJ2-2; possibly TRBD2 for D (5 bases). The germline gives CDR1 KGHDR, CDR2 SFDVKD. The CDR3 length is 15 residues. This chain's CDR3 is CATSDFGKNPGELFF. The CDR3 region has the DNA TGTGCCACCAGTGATTTCGGGAAGAACCCCGGGGAGCTGTTTTTT.

This clonotype was observed a few times. This sequence joins TRBV20-1 and TRBJ2-1; 7 nucleotides match TRBD2. Germline V gives CDR1 DFQATT, CDR2 SNEGSKA (reference sequence). The CDR3 is 13 amino acids. V gave up 2 bases and J gave up 6 bases; unmatched junction bases: 4. CDR3 protein: CSARTTSSNEQFF. The CDR3 DNA reads TGCAGTGCTAGAACGACTAGCAGCAATGAGCAGTTCTTC.

This clonotype was seen a handful of times. The V and J genes are TRBV19 and TRBJ2-7; 9 bases agree with TRBD2. The germline V gene has CDR1 LNHDA and CDR2 SQIVND (reference sequence). After removal of 5 bases from V and 2 bases from J, the junction contained 22 bases not matched to a gene. There are 20 residues in the CDR3. The CDR3 spells CASSSRREGTSKPQPYEQYF. CDR3 DNA: TGTGCCAGTAGTTCCCGACGGGAAGGGACTAGCAAACCTCAGCCCTACGAGCAGTACTTC.

This chain uses TRBV5-1 with TRBJ1-4, with a weak D call TRBD1 (6 bases). Per the germline V gene, CDR1 is SGHRS and CDR2 is YFSETQ. V lost 0 bases and J 10 bases, leaving 19 bases between the germline ends. The CDR3 has 16 residues. The CDR3 reads CASSLAARGGRGKLFF. The DNA for the CDR3 is TGCGCCAGCAGCTTGGCGGCACGGGGGGGCCGAGGAAAACTGTTTTTT. The full variable domain, rest sourced from reference TRBV5-1 and TRBJ1-4, is KAGVTQTPRYLIKTRGQQVTLSCSPISGHRSVSWYQQTPGQGLQFLFEYFSETQRNKGNFPGRFSGRQFSNSRSEMNVSTLELGDSALYLCASSLAARGGRGKLFFGSGTQLSVL.

This clonotype turned up a few times. The chain carries TRBV5-6 and TRBJ1-2; no firm D call. The V and J ends lost 3 bases and 4 bases respectively, with 13 bases between them. Germline V gives CDR1 SGHDT, CDR2 YYEEEE. The CDR3 is 14 amino acids. The CDR3 sequence is CASSSSRGAYGYTF. CDR3 coding DNA: TGTGCCAGCAGCTCTTCACGGGGAGCCTATGGCTACACCTTC.

This clonotype came up a few times. The CDR3 DNA reads as TGTGCCAGCAGTAAGAGCTCTAGTCAGCCCCAGCATTTT. This sequence encodes CASSKSSSQPQHF. The J gene is TRBJ1-5, the V gene TRBV12-3 or TRBV12-4; D gene unclear. This CDR3 has 13 residues. Trimming took off 5 bases at V and 6 bases at J, with 11 bases between the two ends.

This clonotype has at least ten counts. V and J are TRBV20-1 and TRBJ2-7, with 8 nucleotides matching TRBD2. The junction had 1 base not matched to a gene; V was cut back by 3 bases and J by 0 bases. Germline CDR1 and CDR2: DFQATT and SNEGSKA (reference sequence). The CDR3 totals 13 residues. CDR3 region: CSARRGASYEQYF. The CDR3 DNA reads TGCAGTGCTAGGCGGGGGGCCTCCTACGAGCAGTACTTC.

This rearrangement joins TRBV5-1 to TRBJ2-3; the D gene is possibly TRBD2 (5 bases). V was shortened by 0 bases and J by 1 base, with 9 bases between the two germline ends. CDR3 length: 15 amino acids. Germline CDR1 is SGHRS and CDR2 is YFSETQ. CDR3 sequence reads: CASSLERGRTDTQYF. The CDR3, as DNA: TGCGCCAGCAGCTTGGAACGGGGTCGCACAGATACGCAGTATTTT. Variable domain in full (rest from reference TRBV5-1 and TRBJ2-3): KAGVTQTPRYLIKTRGQQVTLSCSPISGHRSVSWYQQTPGQGLQFLFEYFSETQRNKGNFPGRFSGRQFSNSRSEMNVSTLELGDSALYLCASSLERGRTDTQYFGPGTRLTVL.

The rearrangement links TRBV5-1 to TRBJ2-4, with a tentative D call TRBD2 (5 bases). Germline values: CDR1 SGHRS, CDR2 YFSETQ. This CDR3 region has 14 residues. V lost 0 bases to trimming and J lost 6 bases, with 10 bases between them. CDR3 in amino acids: CASSLVGRGNIQYF. CDR3 nucleotide sequence: TGCGCCAGCAGCTTGGTAGGACGGGGAAACATTCAGTACTTC.

This clonotype was seen a handful of times. The chain combines TRBV29-1 with TRBJ2-3, with D possibly being TRBD2 (7 bases). The CDR3 is 15 residues long. V lost 3 bases and J 1 base, leaving 14 bases between the germline ends. Germline V gene lookup returns CDR1 SQVTM and CDR2 ANQGSEA. CDR3 nucleotides: TGCAGCGTTGACGAGGGGGGGCAGGGCACAGATACGCAGTATTTT. Translated: CSVDEGGQGTDTQYF.

Turning to this clonotype: Mismatch with germline at one junction end may stem from a read error. The CDR3 spells CASSQDRTSGVNRMLF. The DNA for the CDR3 is TGCGCCAGCAGCCAAGATCGGACTAGCGGGGTGAACCGGATGCTCTTC. The chain uses TRBV4-1 and TRBJ2-1; 12 bases map to TRBD2. Germline CDR1 is MGHRA and CDR2 is YSYEKL. The CDR3 spans 16 residues.

The chain recombines TRBV4-2 with TRBJ1-2; D is unresolved. The CDR3 is 15 residues long. Trimming stripped 0 bases from V and 8 bases from J, with 16 bases between. Germline V CDR1 and CDR2: LGHNA, YNFKEQ. The CDR3 reads CASSQDHGYLGGYTF. The CDR3 nucleotides read TGTGCCAGCAGCCAAGATCACGGGTATTTAGGGGGCTACACCTTC.

This clonotype occurred a few times. The chain carries TRBV4-2 and TRBJ1-2, with a weak D call TRBD1 (6 bases). Germline-derived CDR1 and CDR2 are LGHNA and YNFKEQ. The CDR3 extends over 15 amino acids. Trimming removed 1 base at V and 8 bases at J, with 17 bases between. This chain's CDR3 is CASSQVSGTLVGYTF. The DNA of the CDR3 is TGTGCCAGCAGCCAAGTCTCCGGGACACTAGTAGGCTACACCTTC.

This rearrangement joins TRBV6-4 to TRBJ2-1; 10 bases match TRBD2. CDR1 and CDR2 (germline): MRHNA, SNTAGT. The CDR3 sequence is 15 residues long. The V segment lost 6 bases and the J segment 2 bases; nucleotides outside the gene matches: 4. The CDR3: CASSTSGKTYNEQFF. The CDR3 DNA is TGTGCCAGCAGCACTAGCGGGAAGACCTACAATGAGCAGTTCTTC.

The gene calls are TRBV5-1 and TRBJ2-5; D unresolved. CDR3 length: 14 residues. The V and J ends lost 2 bases and 2 bases respectively, with 10 bases between them. The germline CDR1 and CDR2 sequences are SGHRS and YFSETQ. In DNA form, the CDR3 reads TGCGCCAGCAGCTTCAGATCCGAACAAGAGACCCAGTACTTC. Translated: CASSFRSEQETQYF.

The chain joins TRBV15 to TRBJ2-1; D gene uncertain. Looked up from germline, CDR1 is LNHNV and CDR2 is YYDKDF (reference sequence). Deletions cut 5 bases from V and 0 bases from J, with 14 bases between. The CDR3 consists of 16 residues. CDR3 protein: CATSVDILSSYNEQFF. The CDR3 nucleotides are TGTGCCACCAGCGTAGACATCTTGAGCTCCTACAATGAGCAGTTCTTC.

The chain couples TRBV10-3 to TRBJ2-7; TRBD1 matches at 8 bases. Per the germline V gene, CDR1 is ENHRY and CDR2 is SYGVKD. V trimming: 4 bases; J trimming: 5 bases; junction bases outside the gene matches: 4. The CDR3 spans 13 residues. Here the CDR3 DNA reads TGTGCCATCAGTGGGACAGGGATCCACGAGCAGTACTTC. Protein: CAISGTGIHEQYF.

The chain combines TRBV15 with TRBJ1-5, with D tentatively TRBD1 (6 bases). This CDR3 has 15 residues. V lost 8 bases and J 0 bases, leaving 14 bases between the germline ends. The germline V gene has CDR1 LNHNV and CDR2 YYDKDF (reference sequence). The CDR3 region is CATRKDSFSNQPQHF. The DNA for the CDR3 is TGTGCCACCCGCAAGGACAGTTTTAGCAATCAGCCCCAGCATTTT. The whole variable domain, filled in from reference TRBV15 and TRBJ1-5, reads DAMVIQNPRYQVTQFGKPVTLSCSQTLNHNVMYWYQQKSSQAPKLLFHYYDKDFNNEADTPDNFQSRRPNTSFCFLDIRSPGLGDTAMYLCATRKDSFSNQPQHFGDGTRLSIL.

The chain links TRBV5-1 to TRBJ2-7; D not resolved. CDR3 length: 16 amino acids. Germline V gene lookup returns CDR1 SGHRS and CDR2 YFSETQ. The germline V and J ends were trimmed by 0 bases and 0 bases, with 13 bases remaining between them. CDR3 in DNA: TGCGCCAGCAGCTTGGAACGCCTACCCCACTCCTACGAGCAGTACTTC. Residues: CASSLERLPHSYEQYF.

This clonotype was counted only a few times. CDR3 DNA sequence: TGTGCCAGCAGTCCTCAGGCGAACAATCAGCCCCAGCATTTT. Translated: CASSPQANNQPQHF. The J gene is TRBJ1-5, the V gene TRBV2; D not resolved. From germline, CDR1 is SNHLY and CDR2 FYNNEI. The CDR3 extends over 14 amino acids. V lost 5 bases, J lost 3 bases, and 11 bases lay in between.